This T cell receptor (beta chain) was obtained from a study of T cell repertoires in cytomegalovirus infection (dated 2019 in TCRdb). For the study in its entirety: Alongside well-studied HLA-B-restricted epitopes, the peptide stimulations were aimed at recently identified HLA-C-restricted CMV epitopes, whose presentation resists viral immunomodulation. The HLA type of each donor mattered for the analysis, because public TCR beta signatures pointed to carriage of CMV infection along with the matching HLA type. Study-wide findings and limitations: In the ex vivo response, HLA-C-restricted CMV-specific TCR beta clonotypes were dominant, and in two of eight donors the single most frequent clonotype came from this HLA-C-restricted group. Cumulative frequency of public TCR beta family members discriminated carriers of CMV infection plus the relevant HLA type in this cohort and an independent roughly 330-donor cohort.

Sequencer: Illumina HiSeq 1500. TCRdb trimmed public reads at Q25 via fastp, called clones via MiXCR and kept in-frame beta chains. Each record represents a unique CDR3 protein, reported with the most common genes and DNA among its rows. For this sample the table gives 900,000 to 950,000 distinct CDR3 sequences, of which about a third were detected only once. The leading ten clones occupy roughly an eighth of the sample. Taken with the paper, the label for treatment or condition translates to: in vitro stimulation with specific CMV peptide epitopes to enrich CMV-specific T cells. The CDR3, cysteine through phenylalanine, is 14 amino acids long. This entry keeps only the CDR3 DNA: 42 bases, framed from base 1. Trimming costs V 5 bases and J 7 bases, and their ends lie 15 bases apart. Looking up the germline V gene yields CDR1 MNHNS and CDR2 SASEGT. Note on this clonotype: The antigen it binds to is not known. Base-call qualities are not available, and no considerably larger clone is one nucleotide away.

The specimen was cultured CD8+ T cells from PBMCs, collected from culture after CMV antigen stimulation. This TCR was recovered from a human donor in good health (CMV status not recorded). Some clones in this sample may be carry-over from other donors' samples. Recombination connected TRBV6-1 to TRBJ2-4, with the D call perhaps TRBD1 or TRBD2, each one matching 6 bases. The CDR3 loop reads CASSYSRGGNIQYF. The nucleotide sequence reads as follows: TGTGCCAGCAGTTATAGCAGAGGGGGGAACATTCAGTACTTC.